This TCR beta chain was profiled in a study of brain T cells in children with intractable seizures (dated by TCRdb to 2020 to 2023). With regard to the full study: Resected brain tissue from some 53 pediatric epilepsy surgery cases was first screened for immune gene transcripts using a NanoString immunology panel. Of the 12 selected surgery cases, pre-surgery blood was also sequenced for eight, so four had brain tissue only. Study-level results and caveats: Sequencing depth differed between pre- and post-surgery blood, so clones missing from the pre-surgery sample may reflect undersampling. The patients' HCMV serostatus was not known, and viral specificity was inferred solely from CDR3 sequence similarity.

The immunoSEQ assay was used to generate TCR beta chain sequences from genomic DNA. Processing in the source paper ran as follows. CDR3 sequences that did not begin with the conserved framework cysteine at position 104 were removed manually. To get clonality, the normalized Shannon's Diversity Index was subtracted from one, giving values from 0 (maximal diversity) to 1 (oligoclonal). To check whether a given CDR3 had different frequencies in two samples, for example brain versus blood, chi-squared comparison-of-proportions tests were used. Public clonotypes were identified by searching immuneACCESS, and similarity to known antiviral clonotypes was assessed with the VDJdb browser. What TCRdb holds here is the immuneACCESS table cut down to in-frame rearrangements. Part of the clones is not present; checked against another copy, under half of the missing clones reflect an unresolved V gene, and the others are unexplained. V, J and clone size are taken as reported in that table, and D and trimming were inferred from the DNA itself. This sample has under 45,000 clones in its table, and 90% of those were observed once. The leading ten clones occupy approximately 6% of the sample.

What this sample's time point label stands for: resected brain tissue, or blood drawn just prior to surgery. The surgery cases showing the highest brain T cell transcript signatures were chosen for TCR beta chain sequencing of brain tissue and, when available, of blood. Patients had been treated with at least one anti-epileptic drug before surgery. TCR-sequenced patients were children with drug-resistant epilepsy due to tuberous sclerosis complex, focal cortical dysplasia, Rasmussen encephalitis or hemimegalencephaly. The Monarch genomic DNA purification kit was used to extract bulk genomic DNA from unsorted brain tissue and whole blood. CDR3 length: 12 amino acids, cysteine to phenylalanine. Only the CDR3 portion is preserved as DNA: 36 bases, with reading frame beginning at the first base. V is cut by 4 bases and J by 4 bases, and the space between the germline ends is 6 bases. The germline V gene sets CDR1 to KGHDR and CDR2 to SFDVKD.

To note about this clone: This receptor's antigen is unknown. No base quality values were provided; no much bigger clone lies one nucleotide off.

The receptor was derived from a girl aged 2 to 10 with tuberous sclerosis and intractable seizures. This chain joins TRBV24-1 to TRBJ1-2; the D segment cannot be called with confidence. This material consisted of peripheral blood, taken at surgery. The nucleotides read TGTGCCACCAGTGAGGCCGCCTATGGCTACACCTTC. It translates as CATSEAAYGYTF.